This TCR beta chain emerged from a study of tumor-infiltrating lymphocytes in primary liver carcinoma. Across the study: The patients had histopathologically diagnosed primary liver carcinoma, and their disease was treated by surgical resection. Those enrolled were patients of both sexes, who were aged 30 to 69 years.

Study-level findings and limits: Lower overlap was observed for tumor-adjacent and tumor-blood pairs relative to tumor region pairs.

It was unsorted whole blood that yielded blood RNA, and germline DNA was also extracted. Presurgery, roughly 4 milliliters of peripheral blood were collected. As concerns this clonotype: The antigen is unknown. It may be a read error: a sequence one base away is much more abundant.

The authors made TCR beta cDNA from about 500 ng total RNA with a constant-region primer. Nested multiplex PCR, run for three rounds with slightly modified ARM-PCR, yielded TCR beta libraries. TRBV1-TRBV30 forward primers and a C-beta reverse primer were used in the first two PCR rounds, which each ran for around 11 cycles. TCRdb ran MiXCR on the multiplex PCR reads and lists one entry per CDR3 protein. Seen here are approximately 310,000 distinct CDR3 sequences, 65% observed once, and the top ten hold roughly 10%. This CDR3 has 15 residues. Germline V gene data show CDR1 as LGHNA and CDR2 as YNFKEQ. Trimming removed 4 bases from V and 3 bases from J, with 15 bases in between.

The rearrangement joins TRBV4-2 to TRBJ1-1, with D hard to call. Sequencing used peripheral blood. This clonotype was sampled from a man aged 35 to 55 with primary liver carcinoma and hepatitis B virus infection. CDR3 sequence reads: CASSPRITVDTEAFF. The CDR3 DNA sequence: TGTGCCAGCAGCCCCAGGATAACTGTGGACACTGAAGCTTTCTTT.